This T cell receptor (beta chain) was captured by sequencing in a study of cytotoxic CD8 clonotypes in ibrutinib-treated CLL. General study points: In sustained-remission versus progressing patients, sampling times differed. Pretreatment clonality was elevated relative to age-matched healthy donors and paralleled circulating CD8+ T-cell counts. Clonality climbed at ibrutinib response, then dropped toward baseline at progression.

Clones were read by immunoSEQ multiplex PCR, and TCRdb kept only the in-frame ones, dropping some. The profile shows approximately 350,000 clones, over 55% of them singletons. The germline V gene has CDR1 SGHRS and CDR2 YFSETQ. This CDR3 contains 14 residues. J lost 6 bases, V lost 4 bases, and 3 bases had no gene match. With cryopreserved PBMCs as the source, approximately 2 micrograms of genomic DNA went to TCR beta libraries. Regarding this clone: Its specificity is not known.

The chain links TRBV5-1 to TRBJ1-5; 11 positions agree with TRBD1. The input for sequencing was PBMCs, taken after 36 months of ibrutinib treatment. The receptor was derived from a human donor with chronic lymphocytic leukemia. The CDR3 region is CASSPGQGVQPQHF. DNA for the CDR3: TGCGCCAGCAGCCCGGGACAGGGGGTTCAGCCCCAGCATTTT.